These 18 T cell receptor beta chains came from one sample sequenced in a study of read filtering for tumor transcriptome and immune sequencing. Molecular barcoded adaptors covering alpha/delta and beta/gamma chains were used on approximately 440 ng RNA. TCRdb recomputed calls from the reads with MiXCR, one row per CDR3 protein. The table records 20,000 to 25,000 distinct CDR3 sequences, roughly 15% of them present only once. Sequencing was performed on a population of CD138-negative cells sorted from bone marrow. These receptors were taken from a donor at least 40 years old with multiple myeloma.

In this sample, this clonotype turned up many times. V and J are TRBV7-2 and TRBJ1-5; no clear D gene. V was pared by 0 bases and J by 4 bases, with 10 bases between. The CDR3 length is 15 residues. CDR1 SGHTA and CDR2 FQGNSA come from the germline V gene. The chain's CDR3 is CASSLAIGENQPQHF. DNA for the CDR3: TGTGCCAGCAGCTTAGCGATCGGCGAAAATCAGCCCCAGCATTTT.

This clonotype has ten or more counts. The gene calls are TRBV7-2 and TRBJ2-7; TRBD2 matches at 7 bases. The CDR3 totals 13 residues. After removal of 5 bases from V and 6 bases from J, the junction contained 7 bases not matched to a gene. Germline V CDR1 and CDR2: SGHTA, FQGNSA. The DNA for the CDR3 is TGTGCCAGCAGCCTGAGCGGGGTGGGCGAGCAGTACTTC. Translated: CASSLSGVGEQYF.

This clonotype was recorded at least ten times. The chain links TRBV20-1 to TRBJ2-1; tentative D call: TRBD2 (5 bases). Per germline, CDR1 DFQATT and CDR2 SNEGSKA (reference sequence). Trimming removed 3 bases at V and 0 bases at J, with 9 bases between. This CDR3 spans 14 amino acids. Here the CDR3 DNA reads TGCAGTGCTAGGGCGGGCAGCTCCTACAATGAGCAGTTCTTC. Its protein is CSARAGSSYNEQFF.

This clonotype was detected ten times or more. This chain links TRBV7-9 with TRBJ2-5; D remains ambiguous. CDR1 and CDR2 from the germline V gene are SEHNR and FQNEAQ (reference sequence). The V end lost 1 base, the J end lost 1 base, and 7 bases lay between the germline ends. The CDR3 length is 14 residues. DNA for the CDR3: TGTGCCAGCAGCTTAGGGAGCCTCCAAGAGACCCAGTACTTC. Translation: CASSLGSLQETQYF.

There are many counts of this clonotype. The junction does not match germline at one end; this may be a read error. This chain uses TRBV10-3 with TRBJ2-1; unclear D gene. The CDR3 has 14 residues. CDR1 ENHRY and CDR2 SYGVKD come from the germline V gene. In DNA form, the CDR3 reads TGTGCCATCAGTGAGTCTCAAGGGCGAGGTGAGCAGCTCTTC. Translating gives CAISESQGRGEQLF.

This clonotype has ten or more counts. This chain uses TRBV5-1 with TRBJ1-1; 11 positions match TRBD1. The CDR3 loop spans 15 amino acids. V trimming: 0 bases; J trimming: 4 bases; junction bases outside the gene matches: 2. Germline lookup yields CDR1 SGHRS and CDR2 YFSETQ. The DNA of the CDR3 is TGCGCCAGCAGCTTGGCAGGACAGGGGGCCACTGAAGCTTTCTTT. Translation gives CASSLAGQGATEAFF.

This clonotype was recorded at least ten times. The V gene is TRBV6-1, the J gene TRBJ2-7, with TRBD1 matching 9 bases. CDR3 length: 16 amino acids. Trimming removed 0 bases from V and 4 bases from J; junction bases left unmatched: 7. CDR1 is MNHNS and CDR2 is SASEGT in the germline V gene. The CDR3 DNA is TGTGCCAGCAGTGAAGCGACCGGGACAGGGTCATACGAGCAGTACTTC. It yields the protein CASSEATGTGSYEQYF.

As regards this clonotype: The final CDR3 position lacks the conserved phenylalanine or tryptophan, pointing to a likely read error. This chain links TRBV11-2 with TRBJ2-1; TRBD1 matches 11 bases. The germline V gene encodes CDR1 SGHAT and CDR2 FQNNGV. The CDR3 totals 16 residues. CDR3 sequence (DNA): TGCGCCAGCAGCTTAGCGGGACAGGGGGCCTACAATGAGCAGTTCCTC. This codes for CASSLAGQGAYNEQFL.

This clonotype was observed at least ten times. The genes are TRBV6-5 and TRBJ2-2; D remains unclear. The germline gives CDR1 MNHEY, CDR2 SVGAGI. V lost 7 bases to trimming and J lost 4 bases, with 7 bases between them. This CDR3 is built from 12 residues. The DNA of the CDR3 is TGTGCCAGCACGGGTCCCACCGGGGAGCTGTTTTTT. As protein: CASTGPTGELFF.

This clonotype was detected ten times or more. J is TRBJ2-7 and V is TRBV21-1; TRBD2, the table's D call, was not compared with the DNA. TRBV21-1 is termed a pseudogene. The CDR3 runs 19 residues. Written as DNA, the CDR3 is TGTGCCAGCAGCACGGGACTAGCGGGAGCTAGGGGATGGTCCTACGAGCAGTACTTC. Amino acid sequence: CASSTGLAGARGWSYEQYF.

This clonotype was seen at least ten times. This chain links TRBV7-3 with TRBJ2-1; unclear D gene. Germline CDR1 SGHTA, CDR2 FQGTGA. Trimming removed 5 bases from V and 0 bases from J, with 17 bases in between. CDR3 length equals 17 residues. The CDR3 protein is CASSTIGLEFSYNEQFF. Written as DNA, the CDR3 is TGTGCCAGCAGCACCATAGGGTTGGAGTTCTCCTACAATGAGCAGTTCTTC. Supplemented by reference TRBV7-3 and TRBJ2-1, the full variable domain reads GAGVSQTPSNKVTEKGKYVELRCDPISGHTALYWYRQSLGQGPEFLIYFQGTGAADDSGLPNDRFFAVRPEGSVSTLKIQRTERGDSAVYLCASSTIGLEFSYNEQFFGPGTRLTVL.

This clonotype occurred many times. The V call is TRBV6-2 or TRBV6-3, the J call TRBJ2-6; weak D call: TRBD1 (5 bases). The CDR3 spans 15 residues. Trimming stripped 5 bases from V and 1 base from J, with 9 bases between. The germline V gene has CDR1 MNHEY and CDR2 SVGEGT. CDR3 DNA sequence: TGTGCCAGCAGTCAAAGGGGTTCTGGGGCCAACGTCCTGACTTTC. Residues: CASSQRGSGANVLTF.

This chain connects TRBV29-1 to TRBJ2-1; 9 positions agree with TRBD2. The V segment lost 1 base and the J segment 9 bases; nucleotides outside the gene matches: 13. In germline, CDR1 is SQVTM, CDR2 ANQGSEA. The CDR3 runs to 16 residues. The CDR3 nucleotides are TGCAGCGTTGAAGGATTTATAGCGGGAGTATTCGGTGAGCAGTTCTTC. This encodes CSVEGFIAGVFGEQFF.

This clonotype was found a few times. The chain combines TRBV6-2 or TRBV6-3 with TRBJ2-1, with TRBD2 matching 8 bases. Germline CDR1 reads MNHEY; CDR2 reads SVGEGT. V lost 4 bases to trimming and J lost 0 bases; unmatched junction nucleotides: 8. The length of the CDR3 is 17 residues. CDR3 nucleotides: TGTGCCAGCAGTTCTGGTAGAGCGGGAGTCTCCTACAATGAGCAGTTCTTC. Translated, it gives CASSSGRAGVSYNEQFF.

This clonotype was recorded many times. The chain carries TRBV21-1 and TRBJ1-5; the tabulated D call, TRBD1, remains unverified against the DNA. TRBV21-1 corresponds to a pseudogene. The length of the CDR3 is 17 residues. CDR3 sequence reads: CASNQRQGLRTNQPQHF. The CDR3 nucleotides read TGTGCCAGCAACCAAAGACAGGGACTCCGAACTAATCAGCCCCAGCATTTT.

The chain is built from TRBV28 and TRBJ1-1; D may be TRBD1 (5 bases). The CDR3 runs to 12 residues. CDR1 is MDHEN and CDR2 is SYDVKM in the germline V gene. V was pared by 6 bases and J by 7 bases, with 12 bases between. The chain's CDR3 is CASSLGRGEAFF. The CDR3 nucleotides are TGTGCCAGCAGCCTTGGGAGGGGTGAAGCTTTCTTT.

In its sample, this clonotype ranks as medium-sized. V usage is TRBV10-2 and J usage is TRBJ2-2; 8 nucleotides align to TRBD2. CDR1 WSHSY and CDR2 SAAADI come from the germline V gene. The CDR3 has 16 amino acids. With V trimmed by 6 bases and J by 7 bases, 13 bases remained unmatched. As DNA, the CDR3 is TGCGCCAGCAGCGGTCCCCCGGGAGGGCCGGGCGGGGAGCTGTTTTTT. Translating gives CASSGPPGGPGGELFF.

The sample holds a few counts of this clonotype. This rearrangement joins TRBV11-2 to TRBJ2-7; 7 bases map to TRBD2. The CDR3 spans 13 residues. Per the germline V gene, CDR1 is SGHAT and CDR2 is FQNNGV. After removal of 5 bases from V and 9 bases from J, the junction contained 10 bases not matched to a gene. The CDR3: CASSEGGRRRQYF. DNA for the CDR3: TGTGCCAGCAGCGAGGGAGGGCGTCGGAGGCAGTACTTC.